The rows below give T cell receptor beta chains drawn from one sample of a study of glioma-infiltrating T cells after dendritic cell vaccination. Repertoires were generated with immunoSEQ multiplex PCR, while TCRdb's copy carries only in-frame clones and drops some. In the table there are roughly 68,000 clones, around 86% of which are singletons. The sample was blood, taken before dendritic cell vaccination. Receptors originate from a human donor with glioblastoma. Both conserved end residues are trimmed from each CDR3. Each record gives: V gene, J gene, CDR3 protein.

>TRBV6-5|TRBJ1-6
ASSYSGGPNSPLH
>TRBV5-1|TRBJ2-7
ASSFLLAGGEYEQY
>TRBV18|TRBJ2-2
ASSRQGTNTGELF
>TRBV5-1|TRBJ1-4
ASSSPGGNEKLF
>TRBV11-2|TRBJ2-1
ASSLASVHNEQF
>TRBV19|TRBJ1-4
ASSIRGAGLGEKLF
>TRBV6-5|TRBJ2-2
ASSGGVAGELF
>TRBV6-1|TRBJ2-1
ASSVGTSGPEKQF
>TRBV2|TRBJ2-5
ASGGLAGGRQETQY
>TRBV28|TRBJ1-5
ASSSPGQGRGQPQH
>TRBV4-2|TRBJ1-5
ASSLEEDQPQH
>TRBV7-9|TRBJ2-3
ASSLGQGNTDTQY
>TRBV5-6|TRBJ2-7
ASSWTGPSYEQY
>TRBV15|TRBJ2-2
ATSTSLWRVAGELF
>TRBV4-2|TRBJ1-3
ASSQGTQGGNTIY
>TRBV30|TRBJ1-5
AWSVMTGGNQPQH
>TRBV19|TRBJ2-2
ASRTRDRGAGELF
>TRBV18|TRBJ1-5
ASSEGGGVQPQH
>TRBV11-2|TRBJ1-2
ASSLGPQTGVGYT
>TRBV7-2|TRBJ2-3
ASSSPLAGGTQY
>TRBV4-1|TRBJ1-1
ASSQEGGTEAF
>TRBV19|TRBJ1-6
ASRAQGPYNSPLH
>TRBV5-1|TRBJ1-4
ASSLEGQGPSKLF
>TRBV18|TRBJ1-5
ASSPPGTVHSNQPQH
>TRBV5-1|TRBJ2-2
ASSPGVLQTNTGELF
>TRBV27|TRBJ1-1
ASSPQRQAMRTEAF
>TRBV18|TRBJ2-1
VSSPLDRAHEQF
>TRBV28|TRBJ1-2
ASSFATGPFNYGYT
>TRBV5-5|TRBJ1-6
ASSFFASNSPLH
>TRBV6-6|TRBJ1-5
ASNLQGGYSNQPQH